The 8 T cell receptor beta chains presented below share a single source sample, sequenced in a study of CD8+ T cells in alopecia areata. Following extraction, RNA underwent reverse transcription to cDNA, which served as the sequencing template. TCRdb's copy holds only in-frame clones and misses some; the assay was immunoSEQ multiplex PCR. Among some 110,000 clones listed, 55% to 70% were seen once. What was sequenced was CD4+ T cells sorted from blood. The source of these receptors is a human donor in good health.

The chain is built from TRBV13 and TRBJ2-7; maybe TRBD1 (5 bases). CDR3 length equals 15 residues. Germline CDR1 reads PRHDT; CDR2 reads FYEKMQ (reference sequence). The V end was cut by 5 bases, the J end by 2 bases, with 16 bases between. The CDR3 region is CASSPTPGRAYEQYF. The CDR3 nucleotides are TGTGCCAGCAGCCCAACCCCCGGCAGGGCCTACGAGCAGTACTTC.

This clone came up a few times. The chain uses TRBV25-1 and TRBJ1-6; D gene uncertain. The CDR3 spans 13 residues. Trimming pared 4 bases from V and 5 bases from J, leaving 6 bases between. Germline V lookup: CDR1 MGHDK, CDR2 SYGVNS. CDR3 amino acids: CASSGRDNSPLHF. CDR3 nucleotides: TGTGCCAGCAGTGGGCGGGATAATTCACCCCTCCACTTT.

The chain employs TRBV30 and TRBJ1-1; 7 positions match TRBD1. The V segment lost 1 base and the J segment 3 bases; nucleotides outside the gene matches: 2. Germline CDR1 GTSNPN, CDR2 SVGIG (reference sequence). The CDR3 totals 13 residues. CDR3 protein: CAWSGRGDTEAFF. Written as DNA, the CDR3 is TGTGCCTGGAGTGGCAGGGGGGACACTGAAGCTTTCTTT.

The chain is built from TRBV29-1 and TRBJ2-1; 7 bases line up with TRBD2. The CDR3 length is 15 residues. J lost 8 bases, V lost 1 base, and 11 bases had no gene match. Germline CDR1 reads SQVTM; CDR2 reads ANQGSEA. As DNA, the CDR3 is TGCAGCGTTGAAGTGACGGGGGGTCGAGGCTATGAGCAGTTCTTC. As protein: CSVEVTGGRGYEQFF.

This clone was recorded a few times. The rearrangement links TRBV19 to TRBJ2-3; 7 bases fit TRBD1. CDR1 LNHDA and CDR2 SQIVND come from the germline V gene (reference sequence). With V trimmed by 6 bases and J by 3 bases, 9 bases remained unmatched. There are 15 residues in the CDR3. CDR3 sequence: CASSPGRGRTDTQYF. CDR3 coding DNA: TGTGCCAGTAGCCCCGGAAGGGGGCGTACAGATACGCAGTATTTT.

The chain uses TRBV10-3 and TRBJ1-5; D is unclear. The CDR3 consists of 16 residues. Germline V CDR1 and CDR2: ENHRY, SYGVKD. V dropped 3 bases and J dropped 1 base, with 13 bases sitting between them. The CDR3 nucleotides read TGTGCCATCAGTGATCCCGAGGGAGGGAGCAATCAGCCCCAGCATTTT. Amino acid sequence: CAISDPEGGSNQPQHF.

This clone was detected only a few times. The chain carries TRBV5-6 and TRBJ1-1, with unresolved D. Per germline, CDR1 SGHDT and CDR2 YYEEEE. CDR3 size: 16 residues. The V end lost 5 bases, the J end lost 1 base, and 18 bases lay between the germline ends. The CDR3 DNA is TGTGCCAGCAGGGATTTCGCGGTCGCAGGGAACACTGAAGCTTTCTTT. The encoded protein is CASRDFAVAGNTEAFF. Together with reference TRBV5-6 and TRBJ1-1, the CDR3 gives the full variable domain: DAGVTQSPTHLIKTRGQQVTLRCSPKSGHDTVSWYQQALGQGPQFIFQYYEEEERQRGNFPDRFSGHQFPNYSSELNVNALLLGDSALYLCASRDFAVAGNTEAFFGQGTRLTVV.

The chain employs TRBV29-1 and TRBJ2-3, with 11 positions matching TRBD2. From germline, CDR1 is SQVTM and CDR2 ANQGSEA. CDR3 length equals 14 residues. V was pared by 8 bases and J by 1 base, with 5 bases of the junction left unmatched. CDR3 sequence (DNA): TGCAGCTCCGGGACTAGCGGCGGCACAGATACGCAGTATTTT. Protein product: CSSGTSGGTDTQYF.